The present TCR beta chain was sequenced within a study of CD8 T cells in Susac syndrome. Study-wide results and limits: The study's TCR sequencing and HLA analysis covered a relatively small number of individuals, and the study acknowledged this.

V lost 5 bases and J 0 bases, leaving 11 bases between the germline ends. The CDR3 runs to 15 residues. Germline values: CDR1 SEHNR, CDR2 FQNEAQ (reference sequence). The authors reverse transcribed roughly 0.5 to 1 ug RNA with random hexamers. Multiplex PCR with immunoSEQ amplified the TCR beta CDR3 across 54 Vbeta and 13 Jbeta. Via MiXCR, TCRdb re-called the immunoSEQ multiplex PCR reads, giving one row per CDR3 protein. The sample contains 120,000 to 150,000 distinct CDR3 sequences, approximately 93% of which appear only once. A word on this clonotype: The antigen remains unidentified.

CD8+ and CD4+ T cells taken from blood had their TCR beta sequenced. Negative isolation yielded CD4+ and CD8+ T cells, and FACS enriched TEMRA cells. This TCR came from a human donor in good health. The source material was CD4+ T cells from PBMCs. This sequence joins TRBV7-9 and TRBJ1-3; no definite D call. The CDR3 loop is CASSIGRSSGNTIYF. CDR3 coding DNA: TGTGCCAGCAGCATCGGACGGAGCTCTGGAAACACCATATATTTT.